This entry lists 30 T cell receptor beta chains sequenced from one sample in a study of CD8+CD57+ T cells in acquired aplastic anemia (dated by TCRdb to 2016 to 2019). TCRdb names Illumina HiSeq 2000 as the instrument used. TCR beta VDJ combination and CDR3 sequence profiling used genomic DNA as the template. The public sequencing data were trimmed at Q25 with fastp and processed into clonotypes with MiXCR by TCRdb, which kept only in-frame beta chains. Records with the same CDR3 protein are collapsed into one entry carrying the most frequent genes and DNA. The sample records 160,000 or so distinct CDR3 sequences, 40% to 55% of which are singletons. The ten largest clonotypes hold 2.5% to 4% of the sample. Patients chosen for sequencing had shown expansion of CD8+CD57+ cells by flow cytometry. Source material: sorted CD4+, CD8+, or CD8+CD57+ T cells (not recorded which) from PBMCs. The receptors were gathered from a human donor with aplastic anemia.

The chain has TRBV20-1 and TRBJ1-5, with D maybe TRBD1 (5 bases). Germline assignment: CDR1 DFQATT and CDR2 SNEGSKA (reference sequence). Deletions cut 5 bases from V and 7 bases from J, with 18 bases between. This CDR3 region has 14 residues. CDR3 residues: CSALGRGADQPQHF. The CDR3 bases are TGCAGTGCTTTGGGGAGGGGAGCTGACCAGCCCCAGCATTTT.

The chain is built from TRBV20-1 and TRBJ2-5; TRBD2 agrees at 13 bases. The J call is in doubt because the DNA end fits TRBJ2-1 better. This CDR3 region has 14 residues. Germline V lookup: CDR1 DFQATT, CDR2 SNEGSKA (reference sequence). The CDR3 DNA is TGCAGTGCGCCGGGACTAGCGGGGAACAATGAGCAGTTCTTC. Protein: CSAPGLAGNNEQFF.

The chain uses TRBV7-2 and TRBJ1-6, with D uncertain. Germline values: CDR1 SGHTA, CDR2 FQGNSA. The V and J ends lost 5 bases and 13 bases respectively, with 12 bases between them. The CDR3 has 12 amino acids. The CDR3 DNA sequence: TGTGCCAGCAGCCTGTCTGGACCGCCCCTCCACTTT. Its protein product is CASSLSGPPLHF. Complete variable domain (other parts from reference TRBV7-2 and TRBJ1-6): GAGVSQSPSNKVTEKGKDVELRCDPISGHTALYWYRQSLGQGLEFLIYFQGNSAPDKSGLPSDRFSAERTGGSVSTLTIQRTQQEDSAVYLCASSLSGPPLHFGNGTRLTVT.

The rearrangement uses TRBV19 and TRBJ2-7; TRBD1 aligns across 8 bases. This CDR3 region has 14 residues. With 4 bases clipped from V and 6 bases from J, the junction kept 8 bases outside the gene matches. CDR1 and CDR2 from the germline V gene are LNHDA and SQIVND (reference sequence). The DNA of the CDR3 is TGTGCCAGTAGTAGTAACATAACAGGGGGCGAGCAGTACTTC. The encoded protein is CASSSNITGGEQYF.

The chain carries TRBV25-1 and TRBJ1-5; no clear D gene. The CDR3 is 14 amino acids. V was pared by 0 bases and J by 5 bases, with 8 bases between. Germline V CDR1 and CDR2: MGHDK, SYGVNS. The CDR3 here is CASSEYGEHQPQHF. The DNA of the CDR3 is TGTGCCAGCAGTGAATACGGGGAACATCAGCCCCAGCATTTT.

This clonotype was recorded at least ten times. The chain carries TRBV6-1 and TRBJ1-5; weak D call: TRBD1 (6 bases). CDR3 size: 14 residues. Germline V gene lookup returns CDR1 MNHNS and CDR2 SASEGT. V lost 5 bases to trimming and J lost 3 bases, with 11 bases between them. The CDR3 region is CASSTQGSNQPQHF. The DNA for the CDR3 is TGTGCCAGCAGTACACAGGGATCCAATCAGCCCCAGCATTTT.

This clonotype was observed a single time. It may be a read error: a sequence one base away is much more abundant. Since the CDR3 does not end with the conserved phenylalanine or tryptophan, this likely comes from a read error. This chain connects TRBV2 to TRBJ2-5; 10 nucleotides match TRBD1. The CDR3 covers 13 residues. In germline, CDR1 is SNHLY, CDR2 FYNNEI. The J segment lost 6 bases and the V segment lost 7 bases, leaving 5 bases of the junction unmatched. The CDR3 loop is CASTGQGVKTQYV. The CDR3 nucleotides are TGTGCCAGCACCGGACAGGGGGTGAAGACCCAGTACGTC.

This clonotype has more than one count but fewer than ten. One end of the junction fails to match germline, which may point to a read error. In nucleotides, the CDR3 is TGCAGCGTTGAGGTAGGTGGCAGTATGAACACTGAAGCTCTCTTT. Amino acids: CSVEVGGSMNTEALF. The rearrangement uses TRBV29-1 and TRBJ1-1, with D hard to call. The CDR3 sequence is 15 residues long. Germline V gene data show CDR1 as SQVTM and CDR2 as ANQGSEA.

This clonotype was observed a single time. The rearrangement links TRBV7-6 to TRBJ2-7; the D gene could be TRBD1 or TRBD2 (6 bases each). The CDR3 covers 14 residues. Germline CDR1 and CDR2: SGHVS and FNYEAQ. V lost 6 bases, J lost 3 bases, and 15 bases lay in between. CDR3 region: CASRKTGGSYEQYV. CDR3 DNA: TGTGCCAGCAGGAAGACAGGAGGGAGCTACGAGCAGTACGTC.

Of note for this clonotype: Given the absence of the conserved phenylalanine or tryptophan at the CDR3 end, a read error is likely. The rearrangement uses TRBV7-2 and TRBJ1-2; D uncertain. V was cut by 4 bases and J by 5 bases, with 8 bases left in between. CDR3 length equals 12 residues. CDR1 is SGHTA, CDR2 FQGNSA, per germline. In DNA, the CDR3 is TGTGCCAGCAGCTCCGGGGTTTATGGCTACACCTCC. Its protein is CASSSGVYGYTS.

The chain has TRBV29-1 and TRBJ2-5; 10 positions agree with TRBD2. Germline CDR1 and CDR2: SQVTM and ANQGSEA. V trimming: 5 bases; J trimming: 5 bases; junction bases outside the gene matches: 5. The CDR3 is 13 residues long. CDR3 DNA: TGCAGCGTTAGGCTAGCGGGGGATGAGACCCAGTACTTC. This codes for CSVRLAGDETQYF.

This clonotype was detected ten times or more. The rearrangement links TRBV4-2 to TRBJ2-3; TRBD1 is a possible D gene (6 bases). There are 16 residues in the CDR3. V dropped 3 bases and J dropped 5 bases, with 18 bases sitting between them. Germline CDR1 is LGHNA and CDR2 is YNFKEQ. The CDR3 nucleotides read TGTGCCAGCAGCCATCTCTCCCAGGGGTTTCAAGATACGCAGTATTTT. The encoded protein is CASSHLSQGFQDTQYF.

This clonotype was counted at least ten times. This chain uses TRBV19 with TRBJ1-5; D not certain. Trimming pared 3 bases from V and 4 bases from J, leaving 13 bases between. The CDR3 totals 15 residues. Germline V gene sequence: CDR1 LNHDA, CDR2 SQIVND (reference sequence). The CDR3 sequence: CASSITGLGNQPQHF. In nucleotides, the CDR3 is TGTGCCAGTAGTATCACCGGGTTAGGGAATCAGCCCCAGCATTTT.

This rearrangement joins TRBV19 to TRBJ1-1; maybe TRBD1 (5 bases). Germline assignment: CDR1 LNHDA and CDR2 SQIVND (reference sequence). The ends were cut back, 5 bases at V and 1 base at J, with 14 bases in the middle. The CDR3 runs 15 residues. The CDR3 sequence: CASSPRDLGNTEAFF. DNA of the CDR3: TGTGCCAGTAGTCCCCGGGACCTAGGGAACACTGAAGCTTTCTTT.

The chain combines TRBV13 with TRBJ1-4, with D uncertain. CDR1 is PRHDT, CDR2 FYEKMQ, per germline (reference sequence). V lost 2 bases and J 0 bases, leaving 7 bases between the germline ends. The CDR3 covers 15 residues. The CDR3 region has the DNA TGTGCCAGCAGCTTAAGCGGGACAACTAATGAAAAACTGTTTTTT. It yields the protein CASSLSGTTNEKLFF.

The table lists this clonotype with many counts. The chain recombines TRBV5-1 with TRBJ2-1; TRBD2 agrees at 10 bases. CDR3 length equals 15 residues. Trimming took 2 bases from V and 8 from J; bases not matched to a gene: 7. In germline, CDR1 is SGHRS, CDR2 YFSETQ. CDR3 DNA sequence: TGCGCCAGCAGCTTCTCTAGCGGGGGTGCCGATGAGCAGTTCTTC. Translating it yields CASSFSSGGADEQFF.

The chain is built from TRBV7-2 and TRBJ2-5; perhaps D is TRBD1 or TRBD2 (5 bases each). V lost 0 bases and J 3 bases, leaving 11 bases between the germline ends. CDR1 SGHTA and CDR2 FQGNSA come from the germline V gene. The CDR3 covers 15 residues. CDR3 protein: CASSLAGGPKETQYF. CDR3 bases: TGTGCCAGCAGCTTAGCTGGGGGTCCGAAAGAGACCCAGTACTTC.

The CDR3 nucleotides are TGTGCCATCAGTGAGGGGCGCTCCAACACTGAAGCTTTCTTT. This translates into CAISEGRSNTEAFF. The chain has TRBV10-3 and TRBJ1-1; D unclear. The CDR3 loop spans 14 amino acids. The germline V gene encodes CDR1 ENHRY and CDR2 SYGVKD. The V gene lost 2 bases and the J gene lost 2 bases, with 9 bases spanning the gap.

The CDR3 region has the DNA TGTGCCAGCTACACAGGGGGTGGAAACACCATATATTTT. Translating gives CASYTGGGNTIYF. The J gene is TRBJ1-3, the V gene TRBV2; 8 nucleotides agree with TRBD1. This CDR3 has 13 amino acids. The V segment lost 8 bases and the J segment 3 bases; nucleotides outside the gene matches: 3. CDR1 is SNHLY and CDR2 is FYNNEI in the germline V gene.

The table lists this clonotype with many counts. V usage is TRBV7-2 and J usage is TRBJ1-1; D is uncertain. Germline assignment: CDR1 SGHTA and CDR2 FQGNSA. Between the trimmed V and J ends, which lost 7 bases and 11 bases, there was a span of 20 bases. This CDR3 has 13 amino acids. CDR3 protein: CASTPGGGSWAFF. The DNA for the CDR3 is TGTGCCAGCACCCCGGGAGGCGGGTCGTGGGCTTTCTTT.

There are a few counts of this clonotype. In nucleotides, the CDR3 is TGTGCCAGCAGCTTTGGTCTGGGGGCCTACGAGCAGTACTTC. Translation: CASSFGLGAYEQYF. The J gene is TRBJ2-7, the V gene TRBV7-9; D may correspond to TRBD1 or TRBD2 (5 bases each). Between the trimmed V and J ends, which lost 3 bases and 2 bases, there was a span of 11 bases. Per the germline V gene, CDR1 is SEHNR and CDR2 is FQNEAQ (reference sequence). This CDR3 contains 14 residues.

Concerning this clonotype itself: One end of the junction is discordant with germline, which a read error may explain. The CDR3 coding sequence is TGCGCCAGCAGCTCGGGACCAGCGGGAGTGCTCGGGGAGCTGTTTTTT. Amino acids: CASSSGPAGVLGELFF. The chain combines TRBV11-2 with TRBJ2-2; TRBD2 matches at 8 bases. CDR3 length: 16 amino acids. The germline gives CDR1 SGHAT, CDR2 FQNNGV.

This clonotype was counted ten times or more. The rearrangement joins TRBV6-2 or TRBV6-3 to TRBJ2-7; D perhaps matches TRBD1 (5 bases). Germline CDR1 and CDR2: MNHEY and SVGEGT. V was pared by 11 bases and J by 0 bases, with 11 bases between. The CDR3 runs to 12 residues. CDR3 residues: CAVGRSSYEQYF. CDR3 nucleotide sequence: TGTGCCGTGGGGCGGAGCTCCTACGAGCAGTACTTC.

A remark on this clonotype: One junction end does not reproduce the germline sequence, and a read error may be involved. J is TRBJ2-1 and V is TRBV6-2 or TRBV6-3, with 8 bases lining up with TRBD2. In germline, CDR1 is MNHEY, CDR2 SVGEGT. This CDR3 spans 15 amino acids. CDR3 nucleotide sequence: TGTGCCAACAGTGCCCCGGGGGGGCCTAACAATGAGCAGTTCTTC. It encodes CANSAPGGPNNEQFF.

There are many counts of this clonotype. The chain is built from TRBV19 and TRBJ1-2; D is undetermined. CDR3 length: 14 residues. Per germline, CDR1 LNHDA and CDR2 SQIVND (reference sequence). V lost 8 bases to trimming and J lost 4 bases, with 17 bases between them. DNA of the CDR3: TGTGCCAGTCGATCCCGGGAGGGCTTCTATGGCTACACCTTC. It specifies CASRSREGFYGYTF.

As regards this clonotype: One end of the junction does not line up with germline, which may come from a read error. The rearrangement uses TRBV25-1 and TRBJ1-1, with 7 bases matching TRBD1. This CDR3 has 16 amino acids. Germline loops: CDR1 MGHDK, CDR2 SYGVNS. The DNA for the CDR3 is TGTGCCAGCAGTGCCCGGACAGGACTCATGAACGCTGAAGCTTTCTTT. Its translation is CASSARTGLMNAEAFF.

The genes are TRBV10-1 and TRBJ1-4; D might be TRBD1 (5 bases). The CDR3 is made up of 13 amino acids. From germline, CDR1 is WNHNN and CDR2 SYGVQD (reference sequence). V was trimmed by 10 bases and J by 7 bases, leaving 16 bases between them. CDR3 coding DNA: TGCGCCAACGGGGGGTCCGTGGGTGAAAAACTGTTTTTT. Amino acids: CANGGSVGEKLFF.

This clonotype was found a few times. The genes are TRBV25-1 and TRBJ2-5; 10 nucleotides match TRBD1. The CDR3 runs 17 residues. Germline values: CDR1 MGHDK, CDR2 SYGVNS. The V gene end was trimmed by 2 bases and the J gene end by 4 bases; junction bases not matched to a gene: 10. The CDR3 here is CASSEVPDRGRGETQYF. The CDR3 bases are TGTGCCAGCAGTGAAGTGCCCGACAGGGGGCGAGGAGAGACCCAGTACTTC.

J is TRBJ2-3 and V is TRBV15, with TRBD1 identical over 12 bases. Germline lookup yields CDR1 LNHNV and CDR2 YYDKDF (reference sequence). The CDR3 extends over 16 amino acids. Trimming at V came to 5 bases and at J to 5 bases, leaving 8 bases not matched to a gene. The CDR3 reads CATSGWGQGAGDTQYF. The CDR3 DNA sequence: TGTGCCACCAGCGGATGGGGACAGGGGGCCGGAGATACGCAGTATTTT.

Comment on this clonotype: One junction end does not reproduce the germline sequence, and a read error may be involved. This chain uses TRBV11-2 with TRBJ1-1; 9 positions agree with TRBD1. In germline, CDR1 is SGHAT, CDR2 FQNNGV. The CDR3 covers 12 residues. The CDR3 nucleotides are TGTGCCAGCAGCGCCGAGACAGGGGGTCATGGCTTT. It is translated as CASSAETGGHGF. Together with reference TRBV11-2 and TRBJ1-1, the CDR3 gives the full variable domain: EAGVAQSPRYKIIEKRQSVAFWCNPISGHATLYWYQQILGQGPKLLIQFQNNGVVDDSQLPKDRFSAERLKGVDSTLKIQPAKLEDSAVYLCASSAETGGHGFGQGTRLTVV.